What follows are 25 T cell receptor beta chains derived from one specimen sequenced in a study of blood T cell repertoires in COVID-19. TCRdb keeps only in-frame clones here, not all; method: immunoSEQ multiplex PCR. The sample yields some 360,000 clones, roughly 90% seen once. Sequencing used peripheral blood. All receptors come from a woman aged 55 to 70 with COVID-19, enrolled during active disease.

The chain links TRBV5-1 to TRBJ1-4, with D maybe TRBD1 (5 bases). Germline loops: CDR1 SGHRS, CDR2 YFSETQ. Trimming pared 0 bases from V and 8 bases from J, leaving 11 bases between. The CDR3 has 14 residues. The DNA of the CDR3 is TGCGCCAGCAGCTTGGGTGCAGGGCGGGAAAAACTGTTTTTT. It specifies CASSLGAGREKLFF. Full variable domain (remainder filled in from reference TRBV5-1 and TRBJ1-4): KAGVTQTPRYLIKTRGQQVTLSCSPISGHRSVSWYQQTPGQGLQFLFEYFSETQRNKGNFPGRFSGRQFSNSRSEMNVSTLELGDSALYLCASSLGAGREKLFFGSGTQLSVL.

The chain carries TRBV7-2 and TRBJ1-2; D is uncertain. V lost 2 bases, J lost 4 bases, and 14 bases lay in between. This CDR3 spans 15 amino acids. Germline loops: CDR1 SGHTA, CDR2 FQGNSA. The CDR3 loop reads CASSLSGLPLYGYTF. The DNA for the CDR3 is TGTGCCAGCAGCTTATCGGGATTACCGCTCTATGGCTACACCTTC.

J is TRBJ1-3 and V is TRBV6-1; D uncertain. CDR1 and CDR2 (germline): MNHNS, SASEGT. V lost 1 base to trimming and J lost 0 bases, with 7 bases between them. This CDR3 comprises 15 residues. CDR3 sequence (DNA): TGTGCCAGCAGTGAAGGCAGTTTCTCTGGAAACACCATATATTTT. Its translation is CASSEGSFSGNTIYF.

J is TRBJ2-7 and V is TRBV7-6; 8 bases match TRBD1. Germline CDR1 and CDR2: SGHVS and FNYEAQ. CDR3 length equals 15 residues. After removal of 5 bases from V and 0 bases from J, the junction contained 6 bases not matched to a gene. Here the CDR3 reads CASSKKDRDSYEQYF. The DNA for the CDR3 is TGTGCCAGCAGCAAGAAGGACAGGGACTCCTACGAGCAGTACTTC. Drawing the rest from reference TRBV7-6 and TRBJ2-7, the complete variable domain is GAGVSQSPRYKVTKRGQDVALRCDPISGHVSLYWYRQALGQGPEFLTYFNYEAQQDKSGLPNDRFSAERPEGSISTLTIQRTEQRDSAMYRCASSKKDRDSYEQYFGPGTRLTVT.

The chain uses TRBV5-1 and TRBJ2-1, with 8 bases identical to TRBD1. This CDR3 spans 16 amino acids. The ends lost 4 bases at V and 4 bases at J; junction bases unmatched: 10. In germline, CDR1 is SGHRS, CDR2 YFSETQ. DNA of the CDR3: TGCGCCAGCAGCCCTACCGTGGGGACAGGATACAATGAGCAGTTCTTC. It is translated as CASSPTVGTGYNEQFF.

The chain carries TRBV7-9 and TRBJ2-2; TRBD2 agrees at 9 bases. J gave up 5 bases and V 5 bases, and 9 bases lay outside the gene matches. The CDR3 is 16 amino acids. Looked up from germline, CDR1 is SEHNR and CDR2 is FQNEAQ (reference sequence). The CDR3 coding sequence is TGTGCCAGCAGCCCCCGGCGGGGGGGCCGAACCGGGGAGCTGTTTTTT. Protein sequence: CASSPRRGGRTGELFF.

The chain employs TRBV5-1 and TRBJ1-2; 8 nucleotides agree with TRBD1. V was clipped by 4 bases and J by 4 bases; unmatched bases: 9. Germline V gene sequence: CDR1 SGHRS, CDR2 YFSETQ. The CDR3 consists of 15 residues. The CDR3 loop is CASSPRDRNTYGYTF. The CDR3 coding sequence is TGCGCCAGCAGCCCCCGGGACAGGAATACCTATGGCTACACCTTC.

The genes are TRBV11-3 and TRBJ1-3, with 9 positions matching TRBD1. The V and J ends lost 4 bases and 1 base, in that order; junction bases with no gene match: 5. Germline V gene lookup returns CDR1 SGHNT and CDR2 YENEEA. The CDR3 is 16 residues long. In DNA form, the CDR3 reads TGTGCCAGCAGCTCCGGACAGGGGAAGTCTGGAAACACCATATATTTT. The encoded protein is CASSSGQGKSGNTIYF. The variable domain in full, completed from reference TRBV11-3 and TRBJ1-3, reads EAGVVQSPRYKIIEKKQPVAFWCNPISGHNTLYWYLQNLGQGPELLIRYENEEAVDDSQLPKDRFSAERLKGVDSTLKIQPAELGDSAVYLCASSSGQGKSGNTIYFGEGSWLTVV.

The chain couples TRBV5-1 to TRBJ2-7; 12 bases map to TRBD2. V gave up 0 bases and J gave up 3 bases; unmatched junction bases: 7. Germline V lookup: CDR1 SGHRS, CDR2 YFSETQ. The CDR3 contains 17 residues. The CDR3, as DNA: TGCGCCAGCAGCTTGGCCCTAGCGGGGGGGCCTATCTACGAGCAGTACTTC. Translation gives CASSLALAGGPIYEQYF.

The rearrangement joins TRBV2 to TRBJ1-2; possible D gene TRBD1, 6 bases. The CDR3 is made up of 16 amino acids. V lost 4 bases and J 2 bases, leaving 17 bases between the germline ends. CDR1 is SNHLY and CDR2 is FYNNEI in the germline V gene. CDR3 amino acids: CASSGSRDNNNYGYTF. CDR3 sequence (DNA): TGTGCCAGCAGTGGTAGCCGGGACAATAACAACTATGGCTACACCTTC.

The chain is built from TRBV24-1 and TRBJ2-1; D is uncertain. The CDR3 totals 11 residues. Trimming shortened V by 7 bases and J by 4 bases, and 4 bases separated the two germline ends. Germline V lookup: CDR1 KGHDR, CDR2 SFDVKD. In DNA form, the CDR3 reads TGTGCCACCAGACAGTACAATGAGCAGTTCTTC. Protein product: CATRQYNEQFF.

The DNA of the CDR3 is TGCGCCAGCAGCTTCTGGACTAGCGGGGGGGCAGTTGAGCAGTTCTTC. Protein: CASSFWTSGGAVEQFF. This chain uses TRBV4-1 with TRBJ2-1; 15 bases are a match to TRBD2. The CDR3 is 16 residues long. Germline values: CDR1 MGHRA, CDR2 YSYEKL. The ends lost 5 bases at V and 9 bases at J; junction bases unmatched: 8.

This clone was seen a single time. The chain employs TRBV3-1 (or the pseudogene TRBV3-2) and TRBJ1-2, with 10 bases fitting TRBD1. V gave up 5 bases and J gave up 4 bases; unmatched junction bases: 16. The germline V gene has CDR1 LGHDT and CDR2 YNNKEL (reference sequence). This CDR3 contains 18 residues. CDR3 amino acids: CASSSQIGQGVSGYGYTF. CDR3 DNA: TGTGCCAGCAGCTCTCAAATTGGACAGGGGGTGTCGGGCTATGGCTACACCTTC.

V gene TRBV5-8 combines with J gene TRBJ2-7, with 8 bases identical to TRBD1. The CDR3 sequence is 14 residues long. Per germline, CDR1 SGHTS and CDR2 YDEGEE. The V segment lost 5 bases and the J segment 2 bases; nucleotides outside the gene matches: 6. Written as DNA, the CDR3 is TGTGCCAGCAGTATAGGGGACAGGACCTACGAGCAGTACTTC. Amino acids: CASSIGDRTYEQYF.

The chain couples TRBV30 to TRBJ1-1; 7 bases match TRBD1. There are 15 residues in the CDR3. With V trimmed by 0 bases and J by 5 bases, 9 bases remained unmatched. Germline lookup yields CDR1 GTSNPN and CDR2 SVGIG (reference sequence). CDR3 DNA: TGTGCCTGGAGTGTAGCTCGTACAGGGGTAACTGAAGCTTTCTTT. Amino acid sequence: CAWSVARTGVTEAFF.

This clone was recorded once. The chain recombines TRBV9 with TRBJ1-2, with D maybe TRBD1 (6 bases). The germline gives CDR1 SGDLS, CDR2 YYNGEE. Trimming shortened V by 0 bases and J by 4 bases, and 13 bases separated the two germline ends. The CDR3 totals 15 residues. CDR3 protein: CASSVDPGEGYGYTF. The CDR3 DNA reads as TGTGCCAGCAGCGTAGACCCAGGGGAGGGCTATGGCTACACCTTC.

The chain uses TRBV27 and TRBJ1-3; 8 nucleotides agree with TRBD1. The CDR3 length is 15 residues. The V gene's germline CDR1 is MNHEY and CDR2 SMNVEV (reference sequence). V dropped 0 bases and J dropped 8; count of bases not matched to a gene: 6. CDR3 in amino acids: CASSLSNRGGDTIYF. CDR3 sequence (DNA): TGTGCCAGCAGTTTATCGAACAGGGGGGGAGACACCATATATTTT.

The V gene is TRBV5-6, the J gene TRBJ1-2; D is ambiguous. The CDR3 sequence is 15 residues long. V shed 2 bases and J shed 3 bases, with 14 bases lying between them. Germline CDR1 is SGHDT and CDR2 is YYEEEE. The CDR3 here is CASSLRTVLYYGYTF. In DNA, the CDR3 is TGTGCCAGCAGCTTAAGAACAGTCCTATACTATGGCTACACCTTC.

Comment on this clone: This sample also contains other DNA sequences that code for the same CDR3. As DNA, the CDR3 is TGCGCCAGCAGCTTACAGGGCAGCTATAATTCACCCCTCCACTTT. Translation: CASSLQGSYNSPLHF. The chain combines TRBV5-1 with TRBJ1-6; D perhaps matches TRBD1 (6 bases). Per the germline V gene, CDR1 is SGHRS and CDR2 is YFSETQ. The CDR3 has 15 residues. V lost 2 bases to trimming and J lost 3 bases, with 9 bases between them.

This sequence joins TRBV6-6 and TRBJ2-6, with a weak D call TRBD1 (5 bases). The germline V and J ends were trimmed by 5 bases and 1 base, with 18 bases remaining between them. Germline loops: CDR1 MNHNY, CDR2 SVGAGI (reference sequence). This CDR3 comprises 18 residues. This chain's CDR3 is CASSRSQGPYSGANVLTF. The CDR3 coding sequence is TGTGCCAGCAGTCGCTCGCAGGGCCCGTATTCTGGGGCCAACGTCCTGACTTTC.

The V call is TRBV5-1, the J call TRBJ2-1, with D perhaps TRBD2 (6 bases). The ends were cut back, 4 bases at V and 5 bases at J, with 13 bases in the middle. This CDR3 spans 14 amino acids. The germline V gene has CDR1 SGHRS and CDR2 YFSETQ. CDR3 bases: TGCGCCAGCAGCGCCCCGGGAGCACACAATGAGCAGTTCTTC. Translating gives CASSAPGAHNEQFF.

V gene TRBV20-1 combines with J gene TRBJ2-5, with TRBD2 matching over 10 bases. Germline V gene lookup returns CDR1 DFQATT and CDR2 SNEGSKA (reference sequence). Unmatched junction bases numbered 8, after V lost 3 bases and J lost 1 base. This CDR3 spans 16 amino acids. CDR3 region: CSASFVTSGLQETQYF. The CDR3 coding sequence is TGCAGTGCTAGTTTCGTGACTAGCGGGCTCCAAGAGACCCAGTACTTC.

The chain links TRBV9 to TRBJ2-7, with a tentative D call TRBD1 (5 bases). From germline, CDR1 is SGDLS and CDR2 YYNGEE. V was cut by 8 bases and J by 3 bases, with 12 bases left in between. The CDR3 runs 12 residues. The CDR3 loop is CARERQSYEQYF. DNA of the CDR3: TGTGCCAGGGAGAGACAGAGCTACGAGCAGTACTTC.

This chain joins TRBV27 and TRBJ1-5; TRBD1 is a possible D gene (6 bases). The CDR3 is 14 residues long. Trimming removed 6 bases from V and 1 base from J, with 10 bases in between. Germline values: CDR1 MNHEY, CDR2 SMNVEV (reference sequence). The CDR3 sequence: CASRGGASNQPQHF. The CDR3 nucleotides read TGTGCCAGCAGAGGGGGGGCAAGCAATCAGCCCCAGCATTTT.

This rearrangement joins TRBV24-1 to TRBJ2-3; D might be TRBD1 (6 bases). CDR1 is KGHDR and CDR2 is SFDVKD in the germline V gene. This CDR3 is 13 amino acids long. V was cut by 7 bases and J by 13 bases, with 20 bases left in between. DNA of the CDR3: TGTGCCACCAGCCGAGGGACAACCGGTTTGAAGTATTTT. Its translation is CATSRGTTGLKYF.